These 3 T cell receptor beta chains originate from one sample sequenced in a study of CD8 T cells in ankylosing spondylitis. TCRdb re-called the 5' RACE reads through MiXCR, storing one row per CDR3 protein. The top ten clones hold roughly 0.51% of a sample with 750,000 to 850,000 distinct CDR3 sequences, around 11% of them seen once. Their specific antigens are unknown. Whole-study findings and limits: It appeared that ankylosing spondylitis blood was characterized by a TCR beta motif of eight highly homologous variants.

Sequencing used blood, either unsorted or a sorted T cell fraction (not recorded which). The source is a male donor with ankylosing spondylitis.

In its sample, this clonotype was seen many times. J is TRBJ1-1 and V is TRBV10-3; D remains unclear. Trimming pared 2 bases from V and 12 bases from J, leaving 16 bases between. CDR1 is ENHRY, CDR2 SYGVKD, per germline. The CDR3 covers 13 residues. CDR3 nucleotide sequence: TGTGCCATCAGTGAGGGATTATCAAGGATAACTTTCTTT. Amino acid sequence: CAISEGLSRITFF.

This clonotype was counted between two and nine times. This chain connects TRBV5-1 to TRBJ2-5; 10 nucleotides match TRBD2. The CDR3 contains 15 residues. Trimming took 7 bases from V and 0 from J; bases not matched to a gene: 6. The germline V gene encodes CDR1 SGHRS and CDR2 YFSETQ. CDR3 coding DNA: TGCGCCAGCCAAGCGGGGGGGATGTACCAAGAGACCCAGTACTTC. Residues: CASQAGGMYQETQYF.

This chain connects TRBV7-2 to TRBJ2-1; 13 nucleotides agree with TRBD2. The V gene end was trimmed by 5 bases and the J gene end by 10 bases; junction bases not matched to a gene: 8. Germline CDR1 reads SGHTA; CDR2 reads FQGNSA. The CDR3 is made up of 15 amino acids. The chain's CDR3 is CASSQGLAGFREQFF. CDR3 bases: TGTGCCAGCAGCCAGGGACTAGCGGGATTTCGGGAGCAGTTCTTC.